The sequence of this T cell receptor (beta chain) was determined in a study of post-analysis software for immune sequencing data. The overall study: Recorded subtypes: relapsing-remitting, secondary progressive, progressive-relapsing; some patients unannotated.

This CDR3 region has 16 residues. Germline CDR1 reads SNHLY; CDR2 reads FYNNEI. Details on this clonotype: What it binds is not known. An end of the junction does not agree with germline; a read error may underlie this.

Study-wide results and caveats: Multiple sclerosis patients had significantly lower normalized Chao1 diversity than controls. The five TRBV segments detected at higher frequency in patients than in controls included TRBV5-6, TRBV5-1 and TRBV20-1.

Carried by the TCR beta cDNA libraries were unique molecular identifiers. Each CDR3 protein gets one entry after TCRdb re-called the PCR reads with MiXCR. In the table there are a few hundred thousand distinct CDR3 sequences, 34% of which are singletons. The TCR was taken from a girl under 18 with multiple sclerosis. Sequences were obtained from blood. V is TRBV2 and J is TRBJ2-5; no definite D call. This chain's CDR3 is CASSEGGSLVQETQSF. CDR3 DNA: TGTGCCAGCAGTGAAGGTGGCAGTCTGGTCCAAGAGACCCAGTCCTTC.